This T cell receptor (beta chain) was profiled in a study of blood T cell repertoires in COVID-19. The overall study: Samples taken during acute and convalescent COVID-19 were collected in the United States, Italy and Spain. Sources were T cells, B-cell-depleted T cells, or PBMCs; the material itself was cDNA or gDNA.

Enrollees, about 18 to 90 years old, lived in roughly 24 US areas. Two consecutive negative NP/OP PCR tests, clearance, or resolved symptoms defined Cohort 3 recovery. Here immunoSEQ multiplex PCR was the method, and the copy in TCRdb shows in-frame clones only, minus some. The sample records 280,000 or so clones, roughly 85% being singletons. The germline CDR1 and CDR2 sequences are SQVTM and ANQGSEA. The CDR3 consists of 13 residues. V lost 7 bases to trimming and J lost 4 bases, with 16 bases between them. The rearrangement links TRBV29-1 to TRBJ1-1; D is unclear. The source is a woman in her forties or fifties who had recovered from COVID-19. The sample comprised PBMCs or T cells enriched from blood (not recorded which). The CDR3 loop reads CSGNWEIPTEAFF. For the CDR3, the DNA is TGCAGCGGAAATTGGGAGATCCCCACTGAAGCTTTCTTT.